This TCR beta chain was retrieved from a study of T cell repertoires in cytomegalovirus infection. Study summary: The public TCR beta signatures pointed to both CMV infection and matching HLA type.

TCRdb independently ran MiXCR on the reads; one entry per CDR3 protein. In the table there are 700,000 to 900,000 distinct CDR3 sequences, around 29% of which are singletons. Study results and limitations: Identification of carriers of CMV plus the relevant HLA was performed using cumulative public TCR beta family frequency.

Germline trimming cut 7 bases from V and 7 bases from J; bases unmatched to any gene: 5. The germline V gene encodes CDR1 SGHTA and CDR2 FQGNSA. The CDR3 is 14 residues long. At least ten counts were recorded for this clonotype. Its matching antigen is unknown. The source was cultured CD8+ T cells from PBMCs, collected from culture after CMV antigen stimulation. The rearrangement uses TRBV7-2 and TRBJ1-4; 11 bases match TRBD1. The receptor was isolated from a human donor in good health (CMV status not recorded). Some clones in this sample may be carry-over from other donors' samples. In DNA form, the CDR3 reads TGTGCCAGCACCGCGGACAGGGGGCGTGAAAAACTGTTTTTT. It translates to CASTADRGREKLFF.